Listed below are T cell receptor beta chains from one sample, sequenced in a study of control samples from healthy donors and cancer patients. This table comes from immunoSEQ multiplex PCR, and its TCRdb copy is limited to in-frame clones, with some not included. Of some 210,000 clones in the sample, around 93% were seen once. Sequencing was performed on blood. These receptors came from a young man in good health. Both conserved end residues are part of each CDR3.

j_call v_call cdr3_aa
TRBJ1-2 TRBV4-2 CASSRLRGIRAYGYTF
TRBJ1-6 TRBV10-2 CASSVSTGYNSPLHF
TRBJ1-2 TRBV28 CASSSDPTGNYGYTF
TRBJ2-1 TRBV11-3 CASSLEGGARYNEQFF
TRBJ2-3 TRBV3-1/TRBV3-2 CASREAGGQTQYF
TRBJ2-6 TRBV10-3 CAISESGPSSGANVLTF
TRBJ2-7 TRBV30 CAWSAPASYEQYF
TRBJ2-1 TRBV6-2/TRBV6-3 CASSHRDREPEQFF
TRBJ2-1 TRBV24-1 CATSDPSGGLSSYNEQFF
TRBJ2-1 TRBV9 CASSVGAPDEQFF
TRBJ1-2 TRBV5-6 CASSLAGRGGYTF
TRBJ1-2 TRBV3-1/TRBV3-2 CASSLGGGSYGYTF
TRBJ2-2 TRBV5-1 CASSLGDRAGTGELFF
TRBJ2-3 TRBV7-8 CASSLGGGSDTQYF
TRBJ1-1 TRBV19 CASSGHPMGNTEAFF
TRBJ1-5 TRBV5-6 CASSFLQGGSNQPQHF
TRBJ1-4 TRBV9 CASSVGWTGGEKLFF
TRBJ1-4 TRBV5-1 CASSPVLGVGKLFF
TRBJ2-1 TRBV20-1 CSASPGQGMNEQFF
TRBJ2-1 TRBV10-1 CATSVGLAAEQFF
TRBJ2-1 TRBV7-2 CASSLESAQYNEQFF
TRBJ1-6 TRBV30 CAWSGHTNSPLHF
TRBJ1-2 TRBV6-5 CASSYRGDGYTF
TRBJ2-6 TRBV3-1/TRBV3-2 CASSPRSSASGANVLTF
TRBJ2-2 TRBV24-1 CATSDFGQQGKNTGELFF
TRBJ1-5 TRBV12-5 CASGLAPRYQPQHF
TRBJ1-2 TRBV2 CASSEARTAGYTF
TRBJ2-7 TRBV2 CASREDSYEQYF
TRBJ2-5 TRBV6-1 CASSEAGRSAGRETQYF
TRBJ1-4 TRBV18 CASSPPATNEKLFF
TRBJ1-4 TRBV9 CASSPRGTSINEKLFF
TRBJ2-5 TRBV29-1 CSVYQIETQYF
TRBJ1-1 TRBV12-3/TRBV12-4 CASTPTGLTEAFF
TRBJ1-2 TRBV6-6 CASSPPVTATYGYTF
TRBJ2-1 TRBV18 CASSPPGLAGSYNEQFF
TRBJ2-3 TRBV25-1 CASSESGLASDTQYF
TRBJ2-2 TRBV2 CASRLNTGELFF
TRBJ2-5 TRBV4-2 CASSQTDWIQETQYF
TRBJ1-1 TRBV5-6 CASSFGMAEAFF
TRBJ1-5 TRBV3-1/TRBV3-2 CASSQDHRALNQPQHF
TRBJ2-2 TRBV9 CASSVEGQGGTGELFF
TRBJ1-4 TRBV2 CASSYSRTTNEKLFF